This T cell receptor beta chain emerged from a study of T cell clonality in common variable immunodeficiency. Study results and limitations: Common variable immunodeficiency TCR beta sequences reportedly had fewer deletions and N-nucleotide insertions.

J gave up 2 bases and V 8 bases, and 0 bases lay outside the gene matches. The CDR3 runs to 12 residues. Germline V gene data show CDR1 as MNHEY and CDR2 as SVGEGT. Sequencing used immunoSEQ multiplex PCR; TCRdb keeps in-frame clones, though not all of them. Observed in the sample are fewer than 35,000 clones, none of them singletons. This clone was observed at least ten times. Its matching antigen is unknown. The CDR3 end is not reached by the read, which stops 3 residues before it; the germline J gene fills it in. The chain has TRBV6-2 or TRBV6-3 and TRBJ2-1, with TRBD2 identical over 7 bases. The TCR comes from a human donor with common variable immunodeficiency. Sequenced input: peripheral blood mononuclear cells. CDR3 sequence reads: CASGGAYNEQFF. CDR3 bases read: TGTGCCAGCGGGGGGGCCTACAATGAG.